This T cell receptor (beta chain) emerged from a study of CD8 T cells in ankylosing spondylitis. General study findings and limits: With a CD8+ phenotype, disease-linked clones were relatively rare in peripheral blood. Ankylosing spondylitis blood seemed to carry a telltale TCR beta motif made of eight highly homologous variants.

The germline V and J ends were trimmed by 4 bases and 0 bases, with 11 bases remaining between them. The germline gives CDR1 SGDLS, CDR2 YYNGEE. The CDR3 is made up of 15 amino acids. A remark on this clonotype: The antigen is unknown.

TCRdb independently ran MiXCR on the 5' RACE reads; one entry per CDR3 protein. The sample shows more than 600,000 distinct CDR3 sequences, around 17% of them seen only once. V usage is TRBV9 and J usage is TRBJ2-1; tentatively, D is TRBD1 (5 bases). Sequenced sample: blood, either unsorted or a sorted T cell fraction (not recorded which). This receptor was identified in a male donor with ankylosing spondylitis. CDR3 nucleotides: TGTGCCAGCAGCCGTCGACAGAGCTCCTACAATGAGCAGTTCTTC. Translating gives CASSRRQSSYNEQFF.